This T cell receptor beta chain is from a study of OX40 agonist ivuxolimab in advanced cancers. On the study more broadly: Ivuxolimab is a fully human IgG2 antibody that activates OX40 (CD134). Dose-escalation patients were diagnosed with hepatocellular carcinoma, melanoma, renal cell cancer or head and neck cancer. Study conclusions and caveats: Relatively little clonal expansion, among the lowest observed, appeared in partial responders at 0.1-3.0 mg/kg. Relative to CD4+ cells, CD8+ T cells on average had more expanded clones.

Clones were read by immunoSEQ multiplex PCR, and TCRdb kept only the in-frame ones, dropping some. Among 95,000 to 100,000 clones listed, roughly four fifths were seen once. V lost 5 bases and J 5 bases, leaving 8 bases between the germline ends. The length of the CDR3 is 12 residues. Germline V CDR1 and CDR2: SEHNR, FQNEAQ (reference sequence). For this clone: Its antigen is not identified.

This material consisted of CD4+ or CD8+ T cells sorted from blood, taken in a trial of the OX40 agonist ivuxolimab. The V call is TRBV7-9, the J call TRBJ2-3; D gene ambiguous. The sequence was obtained from an adult with an advanced solid tumor such as melanoma, head and neck, liver or kidney cancer. The CDR3 bases are TGTGCCAGCAGCCCCCCAGGAGATACGCAGTATTTT. Protein product: CASSPPGDTQYF.